This T cell receptor beta chain derives from a study of CD8+ T cells in alopecia areata. At the level of the study: Treated patients were given 5 to 10 mg oral tofacitinib twice daily. Overall study findings and caveats: Tofacitinib significantly lowered scalp clonality and expanded CD8+ clones among the top 100. Patients shared TCRs less clearly than mice did, possibly for HLA-related reasons.

Extracted RNA was reverse transcribed, and the resulting cDNA served as sequencing template. The table came from immunoSEQ multiplex PCR; TCRdb's copy has only in-frame clones and leaves some out. Here the sample spans fewer than 250,000 clones, 40% to 55% being singletons. This CDR3 has 13 residues. Germline V gene data show CDR1 as MNHNY and CDR2 as SVGAGI (reference sequence). The V gene lost 0 bases and the J gene lost 8 bases, with 8 bases spanning the gap. This sample's treatment: oral pan-JAK inhibitor, 5-10 mg twice daily. On this clone itself: The antigen is undetermined.

The input for sequencing was CD4+ T cells sorted from blood, taken around week 37, from a patient treated with tofacitinib. V usage is TRBV6-6 and J usage is TRBJ1-5, with TRBD1 as a possible D gene (5 bases). This TCR was recovered from a human donor with alopecia areata. The CDR3 DNA sequence: TGTGCCAGCAGTTACTCGGGGGTGGAGCCCCAGCATTTT. Translated: CASSYSGVEPQHF.